Below are 4 T cell receptor beta chains sequenced from a single sample in a study of human T cells and chemical hapten exposure. MiXCR, run by TCRdb on the RACE reads, gives a single entry per CDR3 protein. The sample yields around 100,000 distinct CDR3 sequences, about an eighth seen once. Noted time point: patch test 2, 6 weeks after DPC sensitization. The treatment: therapeutic diphenylcyclopropenone sensitization with weekly scalp DPC. The sample was whole blood, taken in connection with sensitization to the hapten diphenylcyclopropenone (DPC). Every receptor here comes from a woman aged 40-49 years with alopecia areata. Some clones in this sample may be carry-over from other donors' samples.

This clonotype was observed at least ten times. This chain uses TRBV7-2 with TRBJ2-5, with 12 bases identical to TRBD2. This CDR3 is 17 amino acids long. Germline V gene data show CDR1 as SGHTA and CDR2 as FQGNSA. V was clipped by 2 bases and J by 1 base; unmatched bases: 5. The CDR3 sequence is CASSLRLAGVPQETQYF. The CDR3 region has the DNA TGTGCCAGCAGCTTAAGACTAGCGGGAGTGCCCCAAGAGACCCAGTACTTC.

Many counts were recorded for this clonotype. The chain employs TRBV6-2 or TRBV6-3 and TRBJ2-1; D is perhaps TRBD2 (6 bases). CDR3 length: 13 residues. Germline V lookup: CDR1 MNHEY, CDR2 SVGEGT. Trimming shortened V by 2 bases and J by 10 bases, and 12 bases separated the two germline ends. The CDR3 nucleotides read TGTGCCAGCAGTTACCTCGTTAGCGGCGAGCAGTTCTTC. Translation: CASSYLVSGEQFF.

This clonotype turned up a few times. The rearrangement uses TRBV12-3 or TRBV12-4 and TRBJ2-1; D is uncertain. The V gene lost 5 bases and the J gene lost 9 bases, with 8 bases spanning the gap. The CDR3 covers 11 residues. Here the CDR3 reads CASSPPIEQFF. CDR3 coding DNA: TGTGCCAGCAGTCCACCAATTGAGCAGTTCTTC.

This clonotype was seen ten or more times. This chain joins TRBV9 and TRBJ2-2; D is perhaps TRBD1 (6 bases). The CDR3 loop spans 16 amino acids. The V and J ends lost 2 bases and 1 base respectively, with 12 bases between them. Germline loops: CDR1 SGDLS, CDR2 YYNGEE. This chain's CDR3 is CASSVHRDQNTGELFF. CDR3 nucleotides: TGTGCCAGCAGCGTCCACAGGGACCAGAACACCGGGGAGCTGTTTTTT.